Listed here is a single T cell receptor beta chain. Its antigen is unidentified. The sample belongs to a study of cytomegalovirus exposure and HLA in healthy donors. Whole-study results and caveats: Reportedly, cytomegalovirus status was diagnosed with high sensitivity and specificity.

This CDR3 comprises 17 residues. Germline loops: CDR1 SGHDT, CDR2 YYEEEE. Trimming cost V 4 bases and J 0 bases; bases outside gene matches: 10. The PCR employed 60 Vbeta primers together with 13 Jbeta primers. Data came from immunoSEQ multiplex PCR; TCRdb stores just in-frame clones and leaves some out. The sample lists around 120,000 clones, about four fifths seen once, with 8.5% to 10% in the top ten. The sample consisted of PBMCs. The chain links TRBV5-6 to TRBJ1-2, with 9 bases matching TRBD1. The clonotype originates from a female donor in good health and CMV-seropositive. The CDR3 reads CASSDPGQGGTNYGYTF. CDR3 DNA sequence: TGTGCCAGCAGCGACCCGGGACAGGGAGGGACTAACTATGGCTACACCTTC. The whole variable domain, filled in from reference TRBV5-6 and TRBJ1-2, reads DAGVTQSPTHLIKTRGQQVTLRCSPKSGHDTVSWYQQALGQGPQFIFQYYEEEERQRGNFPDRFSGHQFPNYSSELNVNALLLGDSALYLCASSDPGQGGTNYGYTFGSGTRLTVV.